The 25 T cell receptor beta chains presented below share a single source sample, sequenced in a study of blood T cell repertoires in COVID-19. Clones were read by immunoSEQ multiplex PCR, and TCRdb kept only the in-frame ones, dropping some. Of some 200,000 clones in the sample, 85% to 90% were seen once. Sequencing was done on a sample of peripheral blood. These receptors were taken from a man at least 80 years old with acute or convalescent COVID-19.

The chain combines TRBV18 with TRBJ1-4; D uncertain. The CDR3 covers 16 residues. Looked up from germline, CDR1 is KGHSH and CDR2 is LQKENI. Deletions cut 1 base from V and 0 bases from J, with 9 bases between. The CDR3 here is CASSPLNRATNEKLFF. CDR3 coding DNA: TGTGCCAGCTCACCACTGAACAGAGCAACTAATGAAAAACTGTTTTTT.

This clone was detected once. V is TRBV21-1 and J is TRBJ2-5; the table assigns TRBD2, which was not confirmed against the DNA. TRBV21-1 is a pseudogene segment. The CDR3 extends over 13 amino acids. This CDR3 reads CASSDGGKETQYF. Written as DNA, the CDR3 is TGTGCCAGCAGCGACGGCGGGAAAGAGACCCAGTACTTC.

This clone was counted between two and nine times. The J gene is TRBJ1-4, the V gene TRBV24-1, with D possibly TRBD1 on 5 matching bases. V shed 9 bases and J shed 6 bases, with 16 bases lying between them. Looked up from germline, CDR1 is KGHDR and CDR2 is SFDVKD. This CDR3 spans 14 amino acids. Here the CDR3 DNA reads TGTGCCACCCAGGGAACAGGCGGGGATGAAAAACTGTTTTTT. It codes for CATQGTGGDEKLFF.

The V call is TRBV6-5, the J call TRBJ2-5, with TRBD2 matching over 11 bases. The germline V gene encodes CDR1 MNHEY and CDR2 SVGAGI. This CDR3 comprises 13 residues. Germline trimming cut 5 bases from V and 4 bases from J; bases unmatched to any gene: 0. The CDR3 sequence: CASSLAGGETQYF. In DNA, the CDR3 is TGTGCCAGCAGTCTAGCGGGAGGAGAGACCCAGTACTTC.

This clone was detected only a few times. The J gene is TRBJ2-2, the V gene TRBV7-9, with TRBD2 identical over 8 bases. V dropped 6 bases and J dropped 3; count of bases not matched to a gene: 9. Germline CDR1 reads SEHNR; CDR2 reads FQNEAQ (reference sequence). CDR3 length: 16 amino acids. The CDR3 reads CASRSELAGYTGELFF. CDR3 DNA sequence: TGTGCCAGCAGATCGGAGCTAGCGGGCTACACCGGGGAGCTGTTTTTT.

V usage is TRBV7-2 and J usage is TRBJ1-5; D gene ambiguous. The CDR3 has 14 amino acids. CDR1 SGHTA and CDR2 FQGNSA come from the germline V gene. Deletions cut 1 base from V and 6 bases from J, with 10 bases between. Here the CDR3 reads CASSLGGSGQPQHF. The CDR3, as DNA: TGTGCCAGCAGCTTAGGTGGGTCGGGTCAGCCCCAGCATTTT.

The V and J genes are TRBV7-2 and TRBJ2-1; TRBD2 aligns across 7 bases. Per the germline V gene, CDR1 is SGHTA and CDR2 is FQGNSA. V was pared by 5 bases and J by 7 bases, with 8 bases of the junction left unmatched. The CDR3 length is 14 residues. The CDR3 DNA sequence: TGTGCCAGCAGCCGTCTAGCGGCCCCGAATGAGCAGTTCTTC. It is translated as CASSRLAAPNEQFF.

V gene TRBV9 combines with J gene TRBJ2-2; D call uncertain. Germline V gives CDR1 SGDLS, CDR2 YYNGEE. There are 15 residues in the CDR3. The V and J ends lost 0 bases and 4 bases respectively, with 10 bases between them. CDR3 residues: CASSVGLSSTGELFF. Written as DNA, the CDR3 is TGTGCCAGCAGCGTAGGACTCAGCTCCACCGGGGAGCTGTTTTTT.

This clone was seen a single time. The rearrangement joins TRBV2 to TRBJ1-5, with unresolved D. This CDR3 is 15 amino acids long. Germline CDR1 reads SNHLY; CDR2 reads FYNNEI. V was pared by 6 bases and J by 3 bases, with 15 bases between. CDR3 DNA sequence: TGTGCCAGCAGGAGGTTGGGAGGGAACAATCAGCCCCAGCATTTT. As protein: CASRRLGGNNQPQHF. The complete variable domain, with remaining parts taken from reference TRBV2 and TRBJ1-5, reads EPEVTQTPSHQVTQMGQEVILRCVPISNHLYFYWYRQILGQKVEFLVSFYNNEISEKSEIFDDQFSVERPDGSNFTLKIRSTKLEDSAMYFCASRRLGGNNQPQHFGDGTRLSIL.

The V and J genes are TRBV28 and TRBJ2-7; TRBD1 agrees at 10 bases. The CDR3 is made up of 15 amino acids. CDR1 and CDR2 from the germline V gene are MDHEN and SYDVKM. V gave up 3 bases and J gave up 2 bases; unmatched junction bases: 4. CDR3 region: CASSFAGTGAYEQYF. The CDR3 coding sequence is TGTGCCAGCAGTTTCGCCGGGACAGGGGCCTACGAGCAGTACTTC.

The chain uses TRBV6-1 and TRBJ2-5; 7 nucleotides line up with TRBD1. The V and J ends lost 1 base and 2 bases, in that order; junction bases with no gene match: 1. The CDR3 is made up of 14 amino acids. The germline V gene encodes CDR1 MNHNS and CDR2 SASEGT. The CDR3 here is CASSEVGQQETQYF. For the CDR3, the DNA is TGTGCCAGCAGTGAAGTGGGACAGCAAGAGACCCAGTACTTC.

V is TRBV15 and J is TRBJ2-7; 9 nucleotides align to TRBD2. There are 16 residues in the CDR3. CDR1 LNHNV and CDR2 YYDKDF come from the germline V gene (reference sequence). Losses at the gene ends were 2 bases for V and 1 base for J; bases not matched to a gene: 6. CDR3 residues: CATSRKAGGPSYEQYV. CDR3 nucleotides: TGTGCCACCAGCAGAAAAGCGGGAGGCCCTTCCTACGAGCAGTACGTC.

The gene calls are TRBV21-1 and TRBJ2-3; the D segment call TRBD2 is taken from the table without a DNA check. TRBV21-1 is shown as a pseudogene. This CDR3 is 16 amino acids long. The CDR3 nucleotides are TGTGCCAGCAGCAAAGCGCGTGGCGGGAGGGCCGATACGCAGTATTTT. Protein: CASSKARGGRADTQYF.

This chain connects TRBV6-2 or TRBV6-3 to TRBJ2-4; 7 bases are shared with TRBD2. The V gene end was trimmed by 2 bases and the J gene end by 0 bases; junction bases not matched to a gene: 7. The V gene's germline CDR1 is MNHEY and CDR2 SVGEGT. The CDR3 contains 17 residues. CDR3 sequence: CASSYAGLAVAKNIQYF. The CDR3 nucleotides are TGTGCCAGCAGTTACGCGGGGCTAGCGGTAGCCAAAAACATTCAGTACTTC.

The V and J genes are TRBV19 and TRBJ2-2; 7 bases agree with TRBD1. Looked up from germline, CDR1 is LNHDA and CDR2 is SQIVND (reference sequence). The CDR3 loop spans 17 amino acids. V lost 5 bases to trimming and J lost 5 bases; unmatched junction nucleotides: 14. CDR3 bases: TGTGCCAGTAGTCTGACATCCGGGACAGTTGGAACCGGGGAGCTGTTTTTT. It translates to CASSLTSGTVGTGELFF. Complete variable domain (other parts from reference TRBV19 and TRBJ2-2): DGGITQSPKYLFRKEGQNVTLSCEQNLNHDAMYWYRQDPGQGLRLIYYSQIVNDFQKGDIAEGYSVSREKKESFPLTVTSAQKNPTAFYLCASSLTSGTVGTGELFFGEGSRLTVL.

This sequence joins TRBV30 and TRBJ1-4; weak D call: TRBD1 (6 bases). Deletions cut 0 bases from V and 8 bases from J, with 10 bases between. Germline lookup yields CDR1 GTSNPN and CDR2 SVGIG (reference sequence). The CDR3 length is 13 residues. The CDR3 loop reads CAWSVTRGEKLFF. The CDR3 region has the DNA TGTGCCTGGAGTGTAACAAGGGGGGAAAAACTGTTTTTT.

The CDR3 coding sequence is TGTGCCAGCAGCCGGGACAGTAGGGGGGCAACTAATGAAAAACTGTTTTTT. Translated, it gives CASSRDSRGATNEKLFF. The gene calls are TRBV11-3 and TRBJ1-4; 7 nucleotides line up with TRBD1. Looked up from germline, CDR1 is SGHNT and CDR2 is YENEEA. The CDR3 is 17 residues long. The V segment lost 5 bases and the J segment 0 bases; nucleotides outside the gene matches: 9.

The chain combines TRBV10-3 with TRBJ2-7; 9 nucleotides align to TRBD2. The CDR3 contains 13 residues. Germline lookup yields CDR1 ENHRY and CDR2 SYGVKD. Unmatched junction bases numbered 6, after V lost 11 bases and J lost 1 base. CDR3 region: CAARSGRSYEQYV. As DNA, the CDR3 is TGTGCCGCCCGTAGCGGGAGATCCTACGAGCAGTACGTC.

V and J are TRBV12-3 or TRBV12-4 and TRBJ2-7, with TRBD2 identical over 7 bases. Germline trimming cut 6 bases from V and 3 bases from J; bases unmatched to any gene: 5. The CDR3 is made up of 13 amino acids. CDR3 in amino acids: CASSRASGYEQYF. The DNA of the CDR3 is TGTGCCAGCAGCCGGGCTAGCGGCTACGAGCAGTACTTC.

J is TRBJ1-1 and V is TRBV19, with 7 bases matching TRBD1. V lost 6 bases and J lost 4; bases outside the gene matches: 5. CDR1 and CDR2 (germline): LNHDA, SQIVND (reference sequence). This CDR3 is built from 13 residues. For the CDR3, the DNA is TGTGCCAGTAGGGGACAGATTGTCACTGAAGCTTTCTTT. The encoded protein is CASRGQIVTEAFF.

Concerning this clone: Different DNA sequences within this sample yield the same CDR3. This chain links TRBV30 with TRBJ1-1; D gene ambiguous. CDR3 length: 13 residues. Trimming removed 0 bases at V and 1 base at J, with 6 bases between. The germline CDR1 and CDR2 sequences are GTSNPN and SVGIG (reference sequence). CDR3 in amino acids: CAWSVQANTEAFF. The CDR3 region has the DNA TGTGCCTGGAGTGTCCAAGCGAACACTGAAGCTTTCTTT. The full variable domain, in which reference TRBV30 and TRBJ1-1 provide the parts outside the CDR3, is SQTIHQWPATLVQPVGSPLSLECTVEGTSNPNLYWYRQAAGRGLQLLFYSVGIGQISSEVPQNLSASRPQDRQFILSSKKLLLSDSGFYLCAWSVQANTEAFFGQGTRLTVV.

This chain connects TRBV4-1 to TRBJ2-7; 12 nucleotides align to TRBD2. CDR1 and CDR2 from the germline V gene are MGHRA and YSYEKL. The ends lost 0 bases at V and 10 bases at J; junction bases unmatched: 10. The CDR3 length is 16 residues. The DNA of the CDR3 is TGCGCCAGCAGCCAAGACCCGAGTCTAGCGGGAGGGAAACAGTACTTC. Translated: CASSQDPSLAGGKQYF.

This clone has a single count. CDR3 in DNA: TGTGCCAGCAGCTTTGGGTGTGGGGACAGGGGTGAAAAAAGCTCCTACGAGCAGTACGTC. It codes for CASSFGCGDRGEKSSYEQYV. This chain joins TRBV7-6 and TRBJ2-7; 10 bases line up with TRBD1. Trimming removed 3 bases from V and 0 bases from J; junction bases left unmatched: 17. Germline values: CDR1 SGHVS, CDR2 FNYEAQ. This CDR3 spans 20 amino acids.

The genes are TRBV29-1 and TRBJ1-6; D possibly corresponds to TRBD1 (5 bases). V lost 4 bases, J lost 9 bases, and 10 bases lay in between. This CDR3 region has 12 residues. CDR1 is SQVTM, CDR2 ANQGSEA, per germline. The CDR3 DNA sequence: TGCAGCGTTGGAGAGGGGAGTTCACCCCTCCACTTT. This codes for CSVGEGSSPLHF.

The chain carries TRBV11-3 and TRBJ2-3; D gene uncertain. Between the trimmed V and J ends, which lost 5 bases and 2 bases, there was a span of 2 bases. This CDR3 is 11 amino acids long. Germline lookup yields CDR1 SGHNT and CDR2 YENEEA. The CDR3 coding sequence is TGTGCCAGCAGCCTCACAGATACGCAGTATTTT. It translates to CASSLTDTQYF. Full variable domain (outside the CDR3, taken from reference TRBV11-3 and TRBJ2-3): EAGVVQSPRYKIIEKKQPVAFWCNPISGHNTLYWYLQNLGQGPELLIRYENEEAVDDSQLPKDRFSAERLKGVDSTLKIQPAELGDSAVYLCASSLTDTQYFGPGTRLTVL.